This T cell receptor beta chain was identified in a study of OX40 agonist ivuxolimab in advanced cancers. Study in general: Those treated in dose escalation had hepatocellular carcinoma, melanoma, renal cell cancer or head and neck cancer. With a range of about 20 to 79, age averaged approximately 60 years, and around 80% were male. It was permissible to have had prior anti-PD-1, anti-PD-L1 or anti-CTLA-4 therapy, and around 40% had some. Study-level points and caveats: What antigens the expanded peripheral T cells recognized was never established.

In its sample, this clone was seen a few times. Antigen: not known. Sequencing was performed with immunoSEQ multiplex PCR; in TCRdb, only in-frame clones are kept and a portion is missing. Of around 80,000 clones in the sample, approximately 86% were seen once. Germline V CDR1 and CDR2: SGHAT, FQNNGV. Trimming removed 4 bases from V and 6 bases from J; junction bases left unmatched: 5. The CDR3 sequence is 14 residues long. This receptor was obtained from an adult with an advanced solid tumor such as melanoma, head and neck, liver or kidney cancer. The sample consisted of CD4+ or CD8+ T cells sorted from blood, taken in a trial of the OX40 agonist ivuxolimab. This sequence joins TRBV11-2 and TRBJ1-1; 10 nucleotides agree with TRBD1. CDR3 DNA sequence: TGTGCCAGCAGCTCCGAGGGGACAGGGGCTGAAGCTTTCTTT. Amino acids: CASSSEGTGAEAFF.